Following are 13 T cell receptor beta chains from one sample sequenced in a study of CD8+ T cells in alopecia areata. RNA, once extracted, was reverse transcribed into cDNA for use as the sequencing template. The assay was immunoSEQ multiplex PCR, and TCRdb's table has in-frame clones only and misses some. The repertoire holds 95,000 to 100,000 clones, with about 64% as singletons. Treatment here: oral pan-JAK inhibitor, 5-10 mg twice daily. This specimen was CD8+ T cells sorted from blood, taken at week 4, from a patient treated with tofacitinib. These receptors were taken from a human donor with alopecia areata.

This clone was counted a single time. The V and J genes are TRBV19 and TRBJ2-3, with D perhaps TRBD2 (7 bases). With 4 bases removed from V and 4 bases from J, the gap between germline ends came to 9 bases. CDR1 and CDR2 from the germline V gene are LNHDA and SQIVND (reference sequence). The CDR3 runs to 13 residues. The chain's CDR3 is CASSSGGADTQYF. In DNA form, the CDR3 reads TGTGCCAGTAGTAGCGGGGGCGCAGATACGCAGTATTTT.

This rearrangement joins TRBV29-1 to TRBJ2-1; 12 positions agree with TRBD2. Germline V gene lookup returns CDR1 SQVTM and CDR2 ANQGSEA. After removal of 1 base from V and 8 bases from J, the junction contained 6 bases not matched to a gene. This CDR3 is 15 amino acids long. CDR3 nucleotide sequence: TGCAGCGTTGAAGGACTAGCGGGAGTTTCGGATGAGCAGTTCTTC. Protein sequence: CSVEGLAGVSDEQFF.

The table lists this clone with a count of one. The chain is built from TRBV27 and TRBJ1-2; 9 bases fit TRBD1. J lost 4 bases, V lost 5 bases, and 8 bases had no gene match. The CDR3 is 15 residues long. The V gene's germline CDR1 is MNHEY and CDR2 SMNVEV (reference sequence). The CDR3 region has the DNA TGTGCCAGCAGTCCCCTGGGACAGGGAGGCTATGGCTACACCTTC. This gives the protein CASSPLGQGGYGYTF.

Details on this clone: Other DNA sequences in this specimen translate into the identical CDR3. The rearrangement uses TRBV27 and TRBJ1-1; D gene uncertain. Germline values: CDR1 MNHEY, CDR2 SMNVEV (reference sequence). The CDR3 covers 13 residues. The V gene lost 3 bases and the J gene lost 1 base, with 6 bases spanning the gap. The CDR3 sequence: CASSLAANTEAFF. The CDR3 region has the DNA TGTGCCAGCAGTTTGGCAGCGAACACTGAAGCTTTCTTT.

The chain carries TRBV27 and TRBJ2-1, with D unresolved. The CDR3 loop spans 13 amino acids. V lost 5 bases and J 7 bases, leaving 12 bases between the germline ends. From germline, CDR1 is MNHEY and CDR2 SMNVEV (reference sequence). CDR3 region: CASSPTLGNEQFF. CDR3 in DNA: TGTGCCAGCAGTCCCACGTTGGGGAATGAGCAGTTCTTC.

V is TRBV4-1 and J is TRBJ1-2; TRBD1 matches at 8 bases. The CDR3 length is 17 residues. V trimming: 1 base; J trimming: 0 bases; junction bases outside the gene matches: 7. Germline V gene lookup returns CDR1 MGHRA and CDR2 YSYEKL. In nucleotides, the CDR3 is TGCGCCAGCAGCCAAGTGAGAACAGGGGGGGCTAACTATGGCTACACCTTC. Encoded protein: CASSQVRTGGANYGYTF.

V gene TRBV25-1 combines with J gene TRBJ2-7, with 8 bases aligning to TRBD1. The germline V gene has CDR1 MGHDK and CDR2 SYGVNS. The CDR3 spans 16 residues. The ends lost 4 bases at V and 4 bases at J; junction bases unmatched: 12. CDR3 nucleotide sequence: TGTGCCAGCAGTGGGGCTCAGGGGGCTTGGGGTTACGAGCAGTACTTC. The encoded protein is CASSGAQGAWGYEQYF.

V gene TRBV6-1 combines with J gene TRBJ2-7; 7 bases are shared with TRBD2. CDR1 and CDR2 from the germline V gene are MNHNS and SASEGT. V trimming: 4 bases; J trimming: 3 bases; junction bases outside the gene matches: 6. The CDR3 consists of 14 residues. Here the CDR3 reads CASSVVSGGYEQYF. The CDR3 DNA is TGTGCCAGCAGTGTGGTATCGGGGGGCTACGAGCAGTACTTC.

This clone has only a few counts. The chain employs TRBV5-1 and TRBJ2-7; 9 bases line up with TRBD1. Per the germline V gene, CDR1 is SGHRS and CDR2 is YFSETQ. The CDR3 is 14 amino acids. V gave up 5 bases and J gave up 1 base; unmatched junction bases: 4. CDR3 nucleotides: TGCGCCAGCAGTGACAGGGGGTTGTCCTACGAGCAGTACTTC. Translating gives CASSDRGLSYEQYF.

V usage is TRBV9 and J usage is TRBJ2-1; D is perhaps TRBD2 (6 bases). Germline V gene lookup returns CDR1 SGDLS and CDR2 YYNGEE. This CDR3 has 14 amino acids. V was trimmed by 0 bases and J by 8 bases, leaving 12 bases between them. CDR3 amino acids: CASSVEEGRDEQFF. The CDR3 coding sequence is TGTGCCAGCAGCGTAGAGGAGGGGCGGGATGAGCAGTTCTTC.

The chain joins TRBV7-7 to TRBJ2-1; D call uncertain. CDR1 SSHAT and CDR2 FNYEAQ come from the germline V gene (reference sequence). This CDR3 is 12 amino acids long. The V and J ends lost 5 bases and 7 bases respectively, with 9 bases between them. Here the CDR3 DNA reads TGTGCCAGCAGCGCGATTGATAATGAGCAGTTCTTC. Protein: CASSAIDNEQFF.

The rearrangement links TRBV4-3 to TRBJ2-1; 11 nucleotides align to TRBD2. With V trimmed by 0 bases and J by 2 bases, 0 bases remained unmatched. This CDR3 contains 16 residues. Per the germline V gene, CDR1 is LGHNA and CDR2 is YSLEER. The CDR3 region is CASSQELAGAYNEQFF. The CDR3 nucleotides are TGCGCCAGCAGCCAAGAACTAGCGGGGGCCTACAATGAGCAGTTCTTC.

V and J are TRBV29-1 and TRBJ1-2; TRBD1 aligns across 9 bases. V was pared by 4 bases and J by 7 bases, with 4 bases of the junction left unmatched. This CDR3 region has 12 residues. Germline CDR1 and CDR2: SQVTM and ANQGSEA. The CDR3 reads CSVVGQGGGYTF. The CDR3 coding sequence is TGCAGCGTTGTGGGACAGGGAGGTGGCTACACCTTC.